This T cell receptor (beta chain) comes out of a study of beta chain features in type 1 diabetes. Study-level findings and limits: Type 1 diabetes patients showed a moderate but significant shortening of TCRB CDR3s in all four CD4+ subsets.

As concerns this clone: Its specificity is not known.

Investigators reverse transcribed all isolated RNA, so they sequenced expressed TCRB transcripts. The assay was immunoSEQ multiplex PCR, and TCRdb's table has in-frame clones only and misses some. The sample records about 170,000 clones, around 8% being singletons. The V and J ends lost 7 bases and 5 bases, in that order; junction bases with no gene match: 17. This CDR3 is built from 17 residues. Germline CDR1 and CDR2: SGHAT and FQDESV (reference sequence). What was sequenced was central memory CD4+ T cells from blood. The gene calls are TRBV11-1 and TRBJ2-5; TRBD1 aligns across 9 bases. This TCR was sampled from a middle-aged woman with type 1 diabetes. Here the CDR3 reads CASTPGTGFGIKETQYF. The CDR3 region has the DNA TGTGCCAGCACACCCGGGACAGGGTTCGGGATTAAGGAGACCCAGTACTTC.